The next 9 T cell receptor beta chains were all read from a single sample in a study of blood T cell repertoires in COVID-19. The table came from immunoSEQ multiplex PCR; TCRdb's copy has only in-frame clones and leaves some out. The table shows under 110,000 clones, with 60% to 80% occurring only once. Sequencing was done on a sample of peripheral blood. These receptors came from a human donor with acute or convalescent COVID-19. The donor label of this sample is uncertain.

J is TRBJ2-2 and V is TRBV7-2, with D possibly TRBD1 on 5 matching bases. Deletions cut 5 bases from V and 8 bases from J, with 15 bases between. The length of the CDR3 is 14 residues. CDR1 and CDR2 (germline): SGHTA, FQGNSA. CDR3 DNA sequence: TGTGCCAGCAGCAAAAGCCCAGGGCCGGGGGAGCTGTTTTTT. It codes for CASSKSPGPGELFF.

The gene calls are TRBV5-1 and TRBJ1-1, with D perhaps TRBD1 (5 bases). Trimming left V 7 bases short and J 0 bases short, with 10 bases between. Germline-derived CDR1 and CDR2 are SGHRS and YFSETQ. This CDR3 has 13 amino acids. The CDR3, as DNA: TGCGCCAGCGGGAGGGGAATGAACACTGAAGCTTTCTTT. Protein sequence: CASGRGMNTEAFF.

The CDR3: CASSQAPLNEQYF. In DNA form, the CDR3 reads TGTGCCAGCAGCCAAGCCCCTCTAAACGAGCAGTACTTC. This chain links TRBV7-2 with TRBJ2-7; D not resolved. In germline, CDR1 is SGHTA, CDR2 FQGNSA. CDR3 length: 13 residues. Trimming left V 5 bases short and J 5 bases short, with 13 bases between.

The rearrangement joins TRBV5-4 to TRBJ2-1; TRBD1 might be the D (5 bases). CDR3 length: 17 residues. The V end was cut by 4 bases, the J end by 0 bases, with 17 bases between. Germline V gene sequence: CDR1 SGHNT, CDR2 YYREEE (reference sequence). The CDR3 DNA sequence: TGTGCCAGCAGCGTTCGACAGTTAAATTACTCCTACAATGAGCAGTTCTTC. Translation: CASSVRQLNYSYNEQFF.

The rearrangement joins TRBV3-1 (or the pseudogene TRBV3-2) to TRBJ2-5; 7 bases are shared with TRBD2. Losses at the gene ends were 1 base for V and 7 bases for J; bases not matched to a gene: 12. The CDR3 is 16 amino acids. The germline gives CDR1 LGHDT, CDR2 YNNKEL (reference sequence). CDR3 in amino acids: CASSQGEAGGWGTQYF. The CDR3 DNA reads TGTGCCAGCAGCCAAGGGGAAGCCGGGGGGTGGGGGACCCAGTACTTC.

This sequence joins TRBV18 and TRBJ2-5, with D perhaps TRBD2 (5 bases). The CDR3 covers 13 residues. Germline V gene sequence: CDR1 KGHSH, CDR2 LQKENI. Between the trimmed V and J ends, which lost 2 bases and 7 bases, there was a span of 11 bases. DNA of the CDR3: TGTGCCAGCTCACCAGCCGCAAGCGGGACCCAGTACTTC. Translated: CASSPAASGTQYF.

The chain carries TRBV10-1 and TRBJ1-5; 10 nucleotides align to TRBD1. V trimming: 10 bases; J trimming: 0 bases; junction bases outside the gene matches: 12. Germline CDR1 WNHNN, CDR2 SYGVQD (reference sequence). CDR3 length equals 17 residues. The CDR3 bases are TGCGCCACCGAGTCGGGACAGGGGCTCCATAGCAATCAGCCCCAGCATTTT. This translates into CATESGQGLHSNQPQHF.

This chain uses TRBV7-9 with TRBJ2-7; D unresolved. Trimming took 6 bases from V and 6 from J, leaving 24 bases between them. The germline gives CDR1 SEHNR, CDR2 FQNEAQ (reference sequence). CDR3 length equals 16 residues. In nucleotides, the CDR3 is TGTGCCAGCAGTCAACCGCGGAACCCTCCCTTCCGCGAGCAGTACTTC. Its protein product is CASSQPRNPPFREQYF.

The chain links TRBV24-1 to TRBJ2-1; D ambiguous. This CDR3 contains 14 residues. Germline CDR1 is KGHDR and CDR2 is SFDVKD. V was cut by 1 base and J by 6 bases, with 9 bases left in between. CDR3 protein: CATSDFGAVNEQFF. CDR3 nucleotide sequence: TGTGCCACCAGTGATTTCGGTGCTGTCAATGAGCAGTTCTTC.